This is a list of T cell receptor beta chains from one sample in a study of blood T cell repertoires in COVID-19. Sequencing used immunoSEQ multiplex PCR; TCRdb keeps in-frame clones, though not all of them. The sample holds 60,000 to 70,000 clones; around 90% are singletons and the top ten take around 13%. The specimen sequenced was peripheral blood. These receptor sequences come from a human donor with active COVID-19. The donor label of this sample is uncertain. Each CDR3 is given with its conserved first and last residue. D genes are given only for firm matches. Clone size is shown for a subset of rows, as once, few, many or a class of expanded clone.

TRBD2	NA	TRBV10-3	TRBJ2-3	TGTGCCATCGCTAGCGGGAGGGCAGATACGCAGTATTTT	CAIASGRADTQYF
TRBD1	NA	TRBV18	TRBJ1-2	TGTGCCAGCTCCCCTTCGACCTGGGCAGGGGGCTCAAACTATGGCTACACCTTC	CASSPSTWAGGSNYGYTF
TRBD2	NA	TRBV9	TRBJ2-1	TGTGCCAGCAGCGTGACCAGCGGGAGCTCCTACAATGAGCAGTTCTTC	CASSVTSGSSYNEQFF
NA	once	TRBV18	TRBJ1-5	TGTGCCAGCTCACCGGGGGGGGGACAGCCCCAGCATTTT	CASSPGGGQPQHF
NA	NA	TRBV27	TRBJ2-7	TGTGCCAGCACCCCCGGCGACAGGGAGGTGGGTGAGCAGTACTTC	CASTPGDREVGEQYF
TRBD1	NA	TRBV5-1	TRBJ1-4	TGCGCCAGCAGCAGGGGACAGGCAAATGAAAAACTGTTTTTT	CASSRGQANEKLFF
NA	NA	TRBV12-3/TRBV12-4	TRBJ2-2	TGTGCCAGCAGTTTGAAGAGCACCGGGGAGCTGTTTTTT	CASSLKSTGELFF
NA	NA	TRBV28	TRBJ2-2	TGTGCCAGCAGCACTCTAGAGGCCGGGGAGCTGTTTTTT	CASSTLEAGELFF
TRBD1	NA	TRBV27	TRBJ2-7	TGTGCCAGCGCCGGACAGGGGAGGCACGAGCAGTACTTC	CASAGQGRHEQYF
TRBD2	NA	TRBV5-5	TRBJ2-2	TGTGCCAGCAGCCAAACTAGCGGGGCTAACACCGGGGAGCTGTTTTTT	CASSQTSGANTGELFF
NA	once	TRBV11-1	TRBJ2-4	TGTGCCAGCAGCTTAGGTGGAGGGAGGACCAAAAACATTCAGTACTTC	CASSLGGGRTKNIQYF
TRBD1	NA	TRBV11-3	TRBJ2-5	TGTGCCAGCAGCCTTGGGACAGGATGGGAGACCCAGTACTTC	CASSLGTGWETQYF
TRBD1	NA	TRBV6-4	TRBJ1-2	TGTGCCAGCAGTGACCAACCCGGGACAGGCTATGGCTACACCTTC	CASSDQPGTGYGYTF
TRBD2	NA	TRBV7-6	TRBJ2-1	TGTGCCAGCAGCTCCGCGGGGACTACCTACAATGAGCAGTTCTTC	CASSSAGTTYNEQFF
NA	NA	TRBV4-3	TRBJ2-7	TGCGCCAGCAGCCAAGATGTGGGGGCTGGTGACGAGCAGTACTTC	CASSQDVGAGDEQYF
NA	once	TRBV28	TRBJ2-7	TGTGCCAGCAGTTTGCGAGACTACAGTTCCTACGAGCAGTACTTC	CASSLRDYSSYEQYF
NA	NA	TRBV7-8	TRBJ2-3	TGTGCCAGCAGCTTAGCGTACGGGCGGGGCACAGATACGCAGTATTTT	CASSLAYGRGTDTQYF
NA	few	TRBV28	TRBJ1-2	TGTGCCAGCAGCCAGACCGGGACAATCTATGGCTACACCTTC	CASSQTGTIYGYTF
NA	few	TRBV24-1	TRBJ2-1	TGTGCCACCAGTGATTTGTCAGGGTTCAATGAGCAGTTCTTC	CATSDLSGFNEQFF
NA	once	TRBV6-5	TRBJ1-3	TGTGCCAGCATTTCGGGGGCTGGAAACACCATATATTTT	CASISGAGNTIYF
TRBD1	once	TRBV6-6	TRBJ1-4	TGTGCCGGCGGAACAGGGGCGGCAACTAATGAAAAACTGTTTTTT	CAGGTGAATNEKLFF
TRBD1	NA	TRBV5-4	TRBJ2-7	TGTGCCAGCAGCACTGACAGGGTGCCCTACGAGCAGTACTTC	CASSTDRVPYEQYF
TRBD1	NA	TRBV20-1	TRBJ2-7	TGCAGTGCTCGACAGGGGATCGAGCAGTACTTC	CSARQGIEQYF
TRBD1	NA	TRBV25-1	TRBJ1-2	TGTGCCAGCAGTGCCCCGGGACAGGGTGGTGGCTACACCTTC	CASSAPGQGGGYTF
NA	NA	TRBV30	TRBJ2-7	TGTGCCTGGAGTGGTAGCAGGGGCAACCGGGGGGCCTACGAGCAGTACTTC	CAWSGSRGNRGAYEQYF
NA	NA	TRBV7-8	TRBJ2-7	TGTGCCAGCAGCTTCCGCCCGGGAGTGGAGGAGCAGTACTTC	CASSFRPGVEEQYF
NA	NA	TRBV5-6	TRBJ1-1	TGTGCCAGCAGCTTGGGTTTCTCTGAAGCTTTCTTT	CASSLGFSEAFF
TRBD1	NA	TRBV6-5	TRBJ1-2	TGTGCCAGCAGCCCGAATGAGGGGGCGATTAATGGCTACACCTTC	CASSPNEGAINGYTF
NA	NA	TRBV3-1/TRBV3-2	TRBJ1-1	TGTGCCAGCAGCCAAGCGACGGGGATTGGGACTGAAGCTTTCTTT	CASSQATGIGTEAFF
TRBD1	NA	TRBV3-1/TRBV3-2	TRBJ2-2	TGTGCCAGCAGCCAAGGGGGGACAGACGCGAACACCGGGGAGCTGTTTTTT	CASSQGGTDANTGELFF
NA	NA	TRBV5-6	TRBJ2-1	TGTGCCAGCAGCACTCAACTAGGCAATGAGCAGTTCTTC	CASSTQLGNEQFF
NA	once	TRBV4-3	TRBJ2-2	TGCGCCAGCAGCCAAGATCTTAGTACGGGACACACCGGAACCGGGGAGCTGTTTTTT	CASSQDLSTGHTGTGELFF
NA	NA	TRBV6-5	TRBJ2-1	TGTGCCAGCAGTTACCGTCGGGAGAGGGATGAGCAGTTCTTC	CASSYRRERDEQFF
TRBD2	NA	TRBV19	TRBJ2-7	TGTGCCAGTATGGAGGGAGGACTAGCGGGAGTCTACGAGCAGTACTTC	CASMEGGLAGVYEQYF
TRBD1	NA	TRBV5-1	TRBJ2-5	TGCGCCAGCAGCGCAACGACAGGGGCGGGGGAGACCCAGTACTTC	CASSATTGAGETQYF
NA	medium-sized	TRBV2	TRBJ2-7	TGTGCCAGCACCCGGGGAGGATCCGAGCAGTACTTC	CASTRGGSEQYF
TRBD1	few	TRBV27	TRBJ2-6	TGTGCCAGCAGTTCCGGGACAGGGAACTCTGGGGCCAACGTCCTGACTTTC	CASSSGTGNSGANVLTF
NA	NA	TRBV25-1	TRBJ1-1	TGTGCCAGCAGTGACACCCAGGGCACTGAAGCTTTCTTT	CASSDTQGTEAFF
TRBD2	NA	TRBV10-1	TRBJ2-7	TGCGCCAGCAGTGTGGGCGGGAGGCCCCACGAGCAGTACTTC	CASSVGGRPHEQYF
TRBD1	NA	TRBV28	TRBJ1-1	TGTGCCAGCAGTTATGACAGGGGGACGAACACTGAAGCTTTCTTT	CASSYDRGTNTEAFF
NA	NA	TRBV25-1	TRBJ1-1	TGTGCCAGCAGTATCAGGGTGAACACTGAAGCTTTCTTT	CASSIRVNTEAFF
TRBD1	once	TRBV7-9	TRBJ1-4	TGTGCCAGCAGCCGCACAGGGGCAACTAATGAAAAACTGTTTTTT	CASSRTGATNEKLFF
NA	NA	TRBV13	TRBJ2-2	TGTGCCAGCAGTCCGAGGACTTTGAACACCGGGGAGCTGTTTTTT	CASSPRTLNTGELFF
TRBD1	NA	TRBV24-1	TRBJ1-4	TGTGCCACCAGTGCGGGACAGGGTAATGAAAAACTGTTTTTT	CATSAGQGNEKLFF
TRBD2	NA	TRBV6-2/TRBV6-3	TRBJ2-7	TGTGCCAGCAGTTTCGGGAGGGTCTACGAGCAGTACTTC	CASSFGRVYEQYF
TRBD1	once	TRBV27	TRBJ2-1	TGTGCCAGCAGTAAAACAGGGGGCGGTCCGGGCTCCTACAATGAGCAGTTCTTC	CASSKTGGGPGSYNEQFF
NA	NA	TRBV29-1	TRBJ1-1	TGCAGCGGACGGACAGTCGCCGGCACTGAAGCTTTCTTT	CSGRTVAGTEAFF
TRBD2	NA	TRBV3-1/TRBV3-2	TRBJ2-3	TGTGCCAGCAGCTGTACCCAGGGGGGACTAGCGGGAGACTGCACAGATACGCAGTATTTT	CASSCTQGGLAGDCTDTQYF
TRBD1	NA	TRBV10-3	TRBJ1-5	TGTGCCATCAGCGAACAGGGGGCCAATCAGCCCCAGCATTTT	CAISEQGANQPQHF
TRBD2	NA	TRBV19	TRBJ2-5	TGTGCCAGTACCAAAACTAGCGTTAATGTTGAGACCCAGTACTTC	CASTKTSVNVETQYF
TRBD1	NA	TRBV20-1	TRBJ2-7	TGCAGTGCTAGTCCCCCGGACAGGGGCGAAGAGGGGCAGTACTTC	CSASPPDRGEEGQYF